This T cell receptor beta chain appears in the sequencing data of a study of T-cell reconstitution after alpha-beta-depleted transplantation in children. The study, taken as a whole, reports: Expanded clones from the graft, numbering several hundred, reportedly supplied alpha-beta T cells about two months after transplant.

This clonotype was found a few times. Its antigen is unidentified. Per germline, CDR1 SQVTM and CDR2 ANQGSEA. V dropped 4 bases and J dropped 5 bases, with 12 bases sitting between them. This CDR3 has 13 amino acids. Unique molecular identifiers were used in preparing the TCRbeta library. TCRdb reprocessed the PCR reads via MiXCR and lists one record per CDR3 protein. The data show almost 600,000 distinct CDR3 sequences, with roughly 27% seen just once and approximately 39% held by the top ten. The chain couples TRBV29-1 to TRBJ2-1; D is unclear. The sequencing used PBMCs, collected before TCRalphabeta/CD19-depleted stem cell transplant. This receptor was identified in a boy younger than two with Wiskott-Aldrich syndrome, due to receive a stem cell transplant. The CDR3 loop is CSVGRRFDNEQFF. The CDR3 region has the DNA TGCAGCGTTGGTAGACGGTTCGACAATGAGCAGTTCTTC.